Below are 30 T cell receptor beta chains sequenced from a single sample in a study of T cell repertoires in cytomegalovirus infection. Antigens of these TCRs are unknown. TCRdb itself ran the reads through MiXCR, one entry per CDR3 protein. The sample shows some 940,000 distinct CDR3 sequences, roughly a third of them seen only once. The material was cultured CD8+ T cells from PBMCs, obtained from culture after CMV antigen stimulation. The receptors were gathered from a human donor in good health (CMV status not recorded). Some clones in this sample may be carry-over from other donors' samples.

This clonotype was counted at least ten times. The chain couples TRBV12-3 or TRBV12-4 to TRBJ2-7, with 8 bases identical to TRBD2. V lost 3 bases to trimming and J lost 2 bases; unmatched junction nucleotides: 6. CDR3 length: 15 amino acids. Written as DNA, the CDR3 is TGTGCCAGCAGTTTTGTACTAGCGGACACCTACGAGCAGTACTTC. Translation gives CASSFVLADTYEQYF.

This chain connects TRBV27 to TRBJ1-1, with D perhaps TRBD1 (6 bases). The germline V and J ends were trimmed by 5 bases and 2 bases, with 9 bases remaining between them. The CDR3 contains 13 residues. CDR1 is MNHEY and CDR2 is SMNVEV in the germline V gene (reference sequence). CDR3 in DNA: TGTGCCAGCAGTAGACAGGCCAACACTGAAGCTTTCTTT. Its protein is CASSRQANTEAFF.

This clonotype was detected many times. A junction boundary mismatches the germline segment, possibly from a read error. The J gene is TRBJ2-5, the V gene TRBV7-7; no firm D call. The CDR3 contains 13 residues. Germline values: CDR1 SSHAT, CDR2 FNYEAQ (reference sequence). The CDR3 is CASSLRRQETQYF. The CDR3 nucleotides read TGTGCTAGCAGCCTAAGACGCCAAGAGACCCAGTACTTC.

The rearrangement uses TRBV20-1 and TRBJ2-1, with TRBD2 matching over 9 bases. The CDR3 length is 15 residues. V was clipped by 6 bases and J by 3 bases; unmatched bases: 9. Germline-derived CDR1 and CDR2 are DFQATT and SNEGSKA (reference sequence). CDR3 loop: CSAGGSGGHYNEQFF. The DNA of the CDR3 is TGCAGTGCCGGCGGTAGCGGGGGCCACTACAATGAGCAGTTCTTC.

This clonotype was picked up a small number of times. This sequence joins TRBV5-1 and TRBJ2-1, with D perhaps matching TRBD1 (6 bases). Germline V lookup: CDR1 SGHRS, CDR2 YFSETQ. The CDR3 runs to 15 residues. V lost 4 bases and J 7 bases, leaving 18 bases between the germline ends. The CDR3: CASSLTYRETNEQFF. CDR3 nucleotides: TGCGCCAGCAGCCTCACCTACAGGGAGACGAATGAGCAGTTCTTC.

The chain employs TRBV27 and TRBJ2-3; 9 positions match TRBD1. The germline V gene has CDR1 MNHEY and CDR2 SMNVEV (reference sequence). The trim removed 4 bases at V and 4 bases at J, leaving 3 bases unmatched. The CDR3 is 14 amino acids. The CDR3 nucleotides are TGTGCCAGCAGTTACAGGGGGCGCGCAGATACGCAGTATTTT. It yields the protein CASSYRGRADTQYF.

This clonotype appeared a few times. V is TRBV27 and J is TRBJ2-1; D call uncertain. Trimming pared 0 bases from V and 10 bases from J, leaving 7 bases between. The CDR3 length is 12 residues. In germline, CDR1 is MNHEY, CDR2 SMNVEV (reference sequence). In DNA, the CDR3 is TGTGCCAGCAGTTTATCGAAAACAGAGCAGTTCTTC. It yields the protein CASSLSKTEQFF.

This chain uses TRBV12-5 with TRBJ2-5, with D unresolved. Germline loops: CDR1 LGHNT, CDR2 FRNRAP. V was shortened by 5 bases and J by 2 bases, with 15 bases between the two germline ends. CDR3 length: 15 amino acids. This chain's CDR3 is CASGPDLGRQETQYF. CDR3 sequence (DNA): TGTGCTAGTGGTCCGGACCTTGGCAGACAAGAGACCCAGTACTTC.

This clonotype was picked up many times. This CDR3 is CASSLGLAYHPDTQYF. CDR3 DNA: TGTGCCAGCAGCTTAGGACTAGCGTACCACCCAGATACGCAGTATTTT. V gene TRBV7-2 combines with J gene TRBJ2-3; 8 bases match TRBD2. CDR1 SGHTA and CDR2 FQGNSA come from the germline V gene. CDR3 size: 16 residues. V lost 1 base to trimming and J lost 4 bases; unmatched junction nucleotides: 7.

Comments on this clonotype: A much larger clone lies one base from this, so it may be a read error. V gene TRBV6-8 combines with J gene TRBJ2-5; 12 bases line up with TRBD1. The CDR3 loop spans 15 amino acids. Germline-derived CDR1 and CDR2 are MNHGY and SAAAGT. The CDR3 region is CVSLRDRGRQETQYF. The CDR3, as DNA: TGTGTCAGCCTCCGGGACAGGGGGCGGCAAGAGACCCAGTACTTC.

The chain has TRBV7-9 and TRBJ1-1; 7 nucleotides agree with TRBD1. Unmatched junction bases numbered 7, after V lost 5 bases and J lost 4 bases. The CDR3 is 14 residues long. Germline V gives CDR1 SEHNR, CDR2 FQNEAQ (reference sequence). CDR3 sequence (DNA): TGTGCCAGCAGCCCTCAGGGGGGAGGCACTGAAGCTTTCTTT. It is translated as CASSPQGGGTEAFF.

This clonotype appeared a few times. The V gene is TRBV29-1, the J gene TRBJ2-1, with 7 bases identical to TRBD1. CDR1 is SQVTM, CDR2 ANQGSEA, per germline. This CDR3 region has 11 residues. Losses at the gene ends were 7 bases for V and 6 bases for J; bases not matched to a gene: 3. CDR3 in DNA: TGCAGCGACCGGGACAGCAATGAGCAGTTCTTC. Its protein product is CSDRDSNEQFF.

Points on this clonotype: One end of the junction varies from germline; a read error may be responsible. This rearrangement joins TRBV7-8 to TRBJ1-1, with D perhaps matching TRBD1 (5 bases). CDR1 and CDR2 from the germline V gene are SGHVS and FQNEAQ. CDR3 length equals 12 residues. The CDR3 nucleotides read TGTGCCAGCAGCTTGGGACGGACTGGAGCTTTCTTT. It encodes CASSLGRTGAFF.

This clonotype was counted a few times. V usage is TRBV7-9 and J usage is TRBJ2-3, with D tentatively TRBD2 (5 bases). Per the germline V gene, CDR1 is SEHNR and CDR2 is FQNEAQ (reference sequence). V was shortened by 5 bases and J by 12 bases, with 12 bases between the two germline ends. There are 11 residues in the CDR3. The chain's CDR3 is CASSGRAEQYF. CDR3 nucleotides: TGTGCCAGCAGCGGGCGGGCAGAACAGTATTTT.

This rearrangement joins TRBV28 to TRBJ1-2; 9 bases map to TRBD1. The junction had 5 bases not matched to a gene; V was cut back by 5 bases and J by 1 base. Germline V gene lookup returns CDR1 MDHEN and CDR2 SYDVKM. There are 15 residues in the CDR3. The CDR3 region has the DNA TGTGCCAGCAGTGGGACAGGGTTGGGTAACTATGGCTACACCTTC. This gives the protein CASSGTGLGNYGYTF.

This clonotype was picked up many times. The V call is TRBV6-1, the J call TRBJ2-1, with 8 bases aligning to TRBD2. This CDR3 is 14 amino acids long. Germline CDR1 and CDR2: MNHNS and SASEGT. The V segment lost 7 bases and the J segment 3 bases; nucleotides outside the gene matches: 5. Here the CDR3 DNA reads TGTGCCAGCAAATCTAGCGGGTTCTACAATGAGCAGTTCTTC. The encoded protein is CASKSSGFYNEQFF.

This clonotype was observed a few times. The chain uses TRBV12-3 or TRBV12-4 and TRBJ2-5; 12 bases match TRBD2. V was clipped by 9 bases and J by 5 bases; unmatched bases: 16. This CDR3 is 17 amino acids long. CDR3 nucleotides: TGTGCCAGTTCCTGGGTGGCTAGCGGGGGGGCAGAGGAGACCCAGTACTTC. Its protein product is CASSWVASGGAEETQYF.

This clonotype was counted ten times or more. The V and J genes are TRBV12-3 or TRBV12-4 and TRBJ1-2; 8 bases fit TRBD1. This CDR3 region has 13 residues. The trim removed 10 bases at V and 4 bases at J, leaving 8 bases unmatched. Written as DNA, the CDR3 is TGTGCCACCATAGACAGGGGCGGCTATGGCTACACCTTC. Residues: CATIDRGGYGYTF.

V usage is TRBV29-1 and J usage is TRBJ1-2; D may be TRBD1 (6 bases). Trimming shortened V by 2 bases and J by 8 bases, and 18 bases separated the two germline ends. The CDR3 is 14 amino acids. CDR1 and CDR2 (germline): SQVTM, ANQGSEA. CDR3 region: CSVESDPGEDGYTF. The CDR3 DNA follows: TGCAGCGTTGAATCAGATCCAGGGGAGGACGGCTACACCTTC.

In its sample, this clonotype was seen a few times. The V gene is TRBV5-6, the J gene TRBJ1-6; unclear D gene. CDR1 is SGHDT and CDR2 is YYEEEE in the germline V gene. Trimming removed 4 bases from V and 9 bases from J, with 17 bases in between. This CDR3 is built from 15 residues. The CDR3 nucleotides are TGTGCCAGCAGCCATGGAGCGGGGATGGGTTCACCCCTCCACTTT. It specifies CASSHGAGMGSPLHF.

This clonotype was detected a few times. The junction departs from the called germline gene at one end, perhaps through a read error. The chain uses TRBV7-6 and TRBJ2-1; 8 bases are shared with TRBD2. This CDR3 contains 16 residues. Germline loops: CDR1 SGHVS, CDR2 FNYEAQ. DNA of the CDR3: TGTGTCAGCAGCCCTCGAGCTAGCGGGCCCTACAATGAGCAGTTCTTC. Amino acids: CVSSPRASGPYNEQFF.

The CDR3 loop is CASDFSGQGYTGELFF. The CDR3 DNA sequence: TGTGCCAGCGACTTTTCGGGACAGGGCTACACCGGGGAGCTGTTTTTT. The V gene is TRBV5-6, the J gene TRBJ2-2, with TRBD1 matching 9 bases. Germline CDR1 and CDR2: SGHDT and YYEEEE. The V gene end was trimmed by 7 bases and the J gene end by 3 bases; junction bases not matched to a gene: 10. This CDR3 is 16 amino acids long. Filled out from reference TRBV5-6 and TRBJ2-2, the complete variable domain reads DAGVTQSPTHLIKTRGQQVTLRCSPKSGHDTVSWYQQALGQGPQFIFQYYEEEERQRGNFPDRFSGHQFPNYSSELNVNALLLGDSALYLCASDFSGQGYTGELFFGEGSRLTVL.

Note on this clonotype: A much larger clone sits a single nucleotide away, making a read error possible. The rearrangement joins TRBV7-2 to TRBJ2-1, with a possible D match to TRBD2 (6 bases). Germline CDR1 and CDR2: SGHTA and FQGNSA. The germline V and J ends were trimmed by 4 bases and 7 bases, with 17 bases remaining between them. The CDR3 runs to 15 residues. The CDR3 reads CASSSLASWGNEQFF. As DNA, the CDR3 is TGTGCCAGCAGCTCACTAGCTAGTTGGGGGAATGAGCAGTTCTTC.

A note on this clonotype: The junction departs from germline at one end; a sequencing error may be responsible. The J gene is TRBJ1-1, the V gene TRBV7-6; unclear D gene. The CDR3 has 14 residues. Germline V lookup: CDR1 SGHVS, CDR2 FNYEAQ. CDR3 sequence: CTSSLDLMNTEAFF. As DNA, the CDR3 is TGTACCAGCAGCTTGGACCTCATGAACACTGAAGCTTTCTTT.

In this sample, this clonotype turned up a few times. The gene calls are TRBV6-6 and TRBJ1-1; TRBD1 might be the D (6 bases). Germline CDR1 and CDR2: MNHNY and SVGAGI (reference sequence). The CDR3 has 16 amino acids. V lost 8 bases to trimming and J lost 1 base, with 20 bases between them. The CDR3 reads CASEGVGLTENTEAFF. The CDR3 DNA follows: TGTGCCAGCGAGGGGGTCGGGCTGACAGAGAACACTGAAGCTTTCTTT.

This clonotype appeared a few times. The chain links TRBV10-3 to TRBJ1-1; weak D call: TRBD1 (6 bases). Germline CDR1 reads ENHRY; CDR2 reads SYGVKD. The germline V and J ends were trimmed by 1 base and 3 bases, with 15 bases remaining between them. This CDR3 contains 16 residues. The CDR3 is CAISEWAKGEDTEAFF. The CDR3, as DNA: TGTGCCATCAGTGAGTGGGCTAAGGGGGAGGACACTGAAGCTTTCTTT.

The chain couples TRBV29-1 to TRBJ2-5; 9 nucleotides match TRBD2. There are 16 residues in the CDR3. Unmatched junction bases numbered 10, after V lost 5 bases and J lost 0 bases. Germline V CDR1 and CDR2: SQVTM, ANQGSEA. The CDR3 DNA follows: TGCAGCGTTCCCCCGGGGAGCGGGGGGTACCAAGAGACCCAGTACTTC. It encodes CSVPPGSGGYQETQYF. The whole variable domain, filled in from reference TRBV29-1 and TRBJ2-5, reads SAVISQKPSRDICQRGTSLTIQCQVDSQVTMMFWYRQQPGQSLTLIATANQGSEATYESGFVIDKFPISRPNLTFSTLTVSNMSPEDSSIYLCSVPPGSGGYQETQYFGPGTRLLVL.

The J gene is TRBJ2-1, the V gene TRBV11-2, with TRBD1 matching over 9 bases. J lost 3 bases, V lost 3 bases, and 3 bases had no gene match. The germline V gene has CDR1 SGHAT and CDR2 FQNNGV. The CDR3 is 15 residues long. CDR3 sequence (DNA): TGTGCCAGCAGCTTTCGGACAGGGGACTACAATGAGCAGTTCTTC. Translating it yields CASSFRTGDYNEQFF.

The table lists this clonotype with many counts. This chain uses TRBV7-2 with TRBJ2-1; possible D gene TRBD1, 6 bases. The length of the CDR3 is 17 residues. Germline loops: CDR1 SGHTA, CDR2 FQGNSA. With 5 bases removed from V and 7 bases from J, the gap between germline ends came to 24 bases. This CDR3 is CASSPLGGDNPGNEQFF. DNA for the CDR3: TGTGCCAGCAGCCCGCTCGGTGGGGACAACCCAGGGAATGAGCAGTTCTTC.

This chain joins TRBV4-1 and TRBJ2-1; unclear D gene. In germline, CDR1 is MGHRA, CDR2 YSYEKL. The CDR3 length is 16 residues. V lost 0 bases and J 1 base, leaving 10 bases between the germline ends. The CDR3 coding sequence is TGCGCCAGCAGCCAAGACTGGGGAAATTCCTACAATGAGCAGTTCTTC. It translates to CASSQDWGNSYNEQFF.